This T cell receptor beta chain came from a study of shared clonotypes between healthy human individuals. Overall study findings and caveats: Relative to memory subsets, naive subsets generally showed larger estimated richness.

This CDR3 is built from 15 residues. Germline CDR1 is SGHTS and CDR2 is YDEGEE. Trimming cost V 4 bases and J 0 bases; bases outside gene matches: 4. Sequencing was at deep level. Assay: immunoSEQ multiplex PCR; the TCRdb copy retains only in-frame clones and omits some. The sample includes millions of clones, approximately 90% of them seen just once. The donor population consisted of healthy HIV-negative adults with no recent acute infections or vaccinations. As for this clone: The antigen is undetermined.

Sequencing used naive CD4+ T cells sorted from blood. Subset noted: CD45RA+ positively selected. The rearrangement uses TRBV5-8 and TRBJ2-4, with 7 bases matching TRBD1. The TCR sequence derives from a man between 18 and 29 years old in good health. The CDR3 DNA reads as TGTGCCAGCAGCCCGGGACAGACAGCCAAAAACATTCAGTACTTC. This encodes CASSPGQTAKNIQYF.